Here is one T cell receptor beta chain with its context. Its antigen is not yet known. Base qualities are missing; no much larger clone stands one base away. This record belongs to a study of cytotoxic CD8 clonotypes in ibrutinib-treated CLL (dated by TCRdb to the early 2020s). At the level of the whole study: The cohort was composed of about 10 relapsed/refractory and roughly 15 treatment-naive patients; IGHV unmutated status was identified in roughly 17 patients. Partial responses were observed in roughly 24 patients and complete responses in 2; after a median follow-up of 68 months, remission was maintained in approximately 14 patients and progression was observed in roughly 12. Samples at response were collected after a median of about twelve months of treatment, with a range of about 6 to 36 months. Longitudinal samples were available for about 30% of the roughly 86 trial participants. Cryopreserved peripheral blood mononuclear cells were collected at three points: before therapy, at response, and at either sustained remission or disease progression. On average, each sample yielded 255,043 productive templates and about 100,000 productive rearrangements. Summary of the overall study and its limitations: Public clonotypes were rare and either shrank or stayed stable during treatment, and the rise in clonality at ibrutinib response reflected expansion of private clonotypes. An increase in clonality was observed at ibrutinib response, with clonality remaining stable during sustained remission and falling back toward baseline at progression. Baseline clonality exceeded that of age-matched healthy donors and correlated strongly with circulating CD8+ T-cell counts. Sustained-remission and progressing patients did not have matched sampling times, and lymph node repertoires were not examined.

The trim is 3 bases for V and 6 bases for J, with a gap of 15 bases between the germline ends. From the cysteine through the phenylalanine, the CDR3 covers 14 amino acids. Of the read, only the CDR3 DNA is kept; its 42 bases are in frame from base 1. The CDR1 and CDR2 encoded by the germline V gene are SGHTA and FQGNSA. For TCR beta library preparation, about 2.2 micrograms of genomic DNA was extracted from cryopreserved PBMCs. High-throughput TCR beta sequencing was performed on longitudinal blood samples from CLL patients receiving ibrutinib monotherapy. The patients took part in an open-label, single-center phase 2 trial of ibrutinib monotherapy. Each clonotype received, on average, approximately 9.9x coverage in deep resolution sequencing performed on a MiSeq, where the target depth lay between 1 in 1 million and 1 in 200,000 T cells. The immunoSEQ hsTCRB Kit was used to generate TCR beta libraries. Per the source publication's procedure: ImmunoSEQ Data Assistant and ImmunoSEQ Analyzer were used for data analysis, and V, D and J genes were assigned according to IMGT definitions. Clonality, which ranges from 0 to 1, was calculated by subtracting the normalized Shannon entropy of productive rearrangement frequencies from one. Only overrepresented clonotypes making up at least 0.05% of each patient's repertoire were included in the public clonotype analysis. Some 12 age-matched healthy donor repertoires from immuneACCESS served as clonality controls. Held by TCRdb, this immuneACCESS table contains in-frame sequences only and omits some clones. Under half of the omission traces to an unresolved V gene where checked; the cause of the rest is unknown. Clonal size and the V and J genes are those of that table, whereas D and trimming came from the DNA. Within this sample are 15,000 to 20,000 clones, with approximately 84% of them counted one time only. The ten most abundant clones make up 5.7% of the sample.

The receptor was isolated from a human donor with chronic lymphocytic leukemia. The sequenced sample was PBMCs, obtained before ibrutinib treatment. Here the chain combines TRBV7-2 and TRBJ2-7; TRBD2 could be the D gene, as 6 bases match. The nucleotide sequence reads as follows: TGTGCCAGCAGCTTTGGGGGGAGCCGTGGCGAGCAGTACTTC. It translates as CASSFGGSRGEQYF.